These 26 T cell receptor beta chains originate from one sample sequenced in a study of shared clonotypes between healthy human individuals. Generated by immunoSEQ multiplex PCR, the TCRdb table keeps only in-frame clones and is missing some. The sample has approximately 2.4 million clones; around 95% are singletons. The sequenced sample consisted of naive CD4+ T cells sorted from blood. Subset of the sample: CD45RA+ positively selected. These receptors came from a man younger than 30 in good health.

This clone was detected a few times. The V gene is TRBV6-5, the J gene TRBJ2-7; D is unclear. V was pared by 6 bases and J by 6 bases, with 12 bases between. Germline V lookup: CDR1 MNHEY, CDR2 SVGAGI. CDR3 length: 12 amino acids. CDR3 residues: CASRAPWGEQYF. CDR3 in DNA: TGTGCCAGCAGGGCCCCGTGGGGCGAGCAGTACTTC.

The chain combines TRBV6-5 with TRBJ2-5, with 7 nucleotides matching TRBD2. V shed 6 bases, J shed 5 bases, and the junction held 6 bases outside the gene matches. From germline, CDR1 is MNHEY and CDR2 SVGAGI. This CDR3 is 13 amino acids long. The CDR3 DNA sequence: TGTGCCAGCAGATCCCCCGGGAGGGAGACCCAGTACTTC. It translates to CASRSPGRETQYF.

CDR3 sequence (DNA): TGCAGCGTTGGTAGGCCTGATATGAACACTGAAGCTTTCTTT. Protein product: CSVGRPDMNTEAFF. The chain is built from TRBV29-1 and TRBJ1-1; D unresolved. CDR3 size: 14 residues. The V and J ends lost 4 bases and 0 bases respectively, with 12 bases between them. The V gene's germline CDR1 is SQVTM and CDR2 ANQGSEA.

In DNA form, the CDR3 reads TGCGCCAGCAGCCTTGGGACTAGCGAATGGATCACAGATACGCAGTATTTT. Protein: CASSLGTSEWITDTQYF. This sequence joins TRBV5-1 and TRBJ2-3; TRBD2 matches at 10 bases. CDR1 SGHRS and CDR2 YFSETQ come from the germline V gene. V was clipped by 4 bases and J by 2 bases; unmatched bases: 10. CDR3 length equals 17 residues.

The count of this clone is one. V and J are TRBV6-1 and TRBJ1-6, with D hard to call. The length of the CDR3 is 14 residues. CDR1 and CDR2 (germline): MNHNS, SASEGT. V was cut by 4 bases and J by 3 bases, with 7 bases left in between. The chain's CDR3 is CASSVDLYNSPLHF. The CDR3 DNA sequence: TGTGCCAGCAGTGTTGATCTCTATAATTCACCCCTCCACTTT.

V and J are TRBV5-1 and TRBJ1-6; D remains ambiguous. The CDR3 spans 14 residues. Looked up from germline, CDR1 is SGHRS and CDR2 is YFSETQ. Trimming stripped 6 bases from V and 7 bases from J, with 14 bases between. This CDR3 reads CASTSTGPNSPLHF. The CDR3 nucleotides read TGCGCCAGCACCTCGACGGGTCCAAATTCACCCCTCCACTTT.

This chain uses TRBV7-2 with TRBJ2-3, with TRBD2 matching over 9 bases. Germline values: CDR1 SGHTA, CDR2 FQGNSA. Trimming cost V 5 bases and J 3 bases; bases outside gene matches: 3. This CDR3 has 14 residues. CDR3 sequence reads: CASSGGLATDTQYF. The CDR3 bases are TGTGCCAGCAGCGGGGGACTAGCAACAGATACGCAGTATTTT.

This clone was observed once. The rearrangement joins TRBV7-2 to TRBJ1-3, with a tentative D call TRBD1 (6 bases). The CDR3 consists of 15 residues. V shed 5 bases and J shed 7 bases, with 18 bases lying between them. Germline V gene data show CDR1 as SGHTA and CDR2 as FQGNSA. The CDR3 loop is CASSPLGGGENTIYF. CDR3 coding DNA: TGTGCCAGCAGCCCACTGGGTGGGGGCGAGAACACCATATATTTT.

This clone was picked up one time. The genes are TRBV11-2 and TRBJ2-4, with TRBD1 matching over 7 bases. This CDR3 spans 15 amino acids. V was pared by 3 bases and J by 3 bases, with 5 bases of the junction left unmatched. Germline V gene data show CDR1 as SGHAT and CDR2 as FQNNGV. CDR3 in amino acids: CASSLTGWGKNIQYF. CDR3 bases: TGTGCCAGCAGCTTGACAGGGTGGGGCAAAAACATTCAGTACTTC. Filled out from reference TRBV11-2 and TRBJ2-4, the complete variable domain reads EAGVAQSPRYKIIEKRQSVAFWCNPISGHATLYWYQQILGQGPKLLIQFQNNGVVDDSQLPKDRFSAERLKGVDSTLKIQPAKLEDSAVYLCASSLTGWGKNIQYFGAGTRLSVL.

This sequence joins TRBV15 and TRBJ2-7; 9 nucleotides align to TRBD2. The germline V gene has CDR1 LNHNV and CDR2 YYDKDF (reference sequence). The CDR3 runs 16 residues. After removal of 2 bases from V and 3 bases from J, the junction contained 8 bases not matched to a gene. DNA for the CDR3: TGTGCCACCAGCAGATCGGGACTAGCTTCCGTCTACGAGCAGTACTTC. Its translation: CATSRSGLASVYEQYF.

This rearrangement joins TRBV4-1 to TRBJ2-4; D is ambiguous. The CDR3 covers 11 residues. The V end was cut by 0 bases, the J end by 15 bases, with 9 bases between. From germline, CDR1 is MGHRA and CDR2 YSYEKL. CDR3 sequence: CASSQDRVLYF. The CDR3 nucleotides are TGCGCCAGCAGCCAAGATCGGGTTCTGTACTTC.

The chain couples TRBV5-1 to TRBJ2-7; TRBD1 matches at 7 bases. Germline CDR1 SGHRS, CDR2 YFSETQ. Trimming at V came to 0 bases and at J to 3 bases, leaving 6 bases not matched to a gene. The CDR3 is made up of 15 amino acids. Written as DNA, the CDR3 is TGCGCCAGCAGCTTGGACAGGGGCCTCCACTACGAGCAGTACTTC. Amino acids: CASSLDRGLHYEQYF.

This chain uses TRBV5-1 with TRBJ1-4; 7 positions agree with TRBD1. The CDR3 has 15 residues. Germline V lookup: CDR1 SGHRS, CDR2 YFSETQ. V gave up 2 bases and J gave up 8 bases; unmatched junction bases: 9. The CDR3 DNA is TGCGCCAGCAGCTTACAGGGGCAAGACAGGGAAAAACTGTTTTTT. Its translation is CASSLQGQDREKLFF.

The V and J genes are TRBV10-3 and TRBJ1-5; no reliable D call. The V end lost 3 bases, the J end lost 3 bases, and 15 bases lay between the germline ends. The germline V gene encodes CDR1 ENHRY and CDR2 SYGVKD. There are 16 residues in the CDR3. This CDR3 reads CAISDPSGGINQPQHF. Written as DNA, the CDR3 is TGTGCCATCAGTGACCCAAGCGGCGGCATCAATCAGCCCCAGCATTTT.

This chain connects TRBV7-9 to TRBJ1-1; 7 positions match TRBD1. The CDR3 is made up of 13 amino acids. Trimming cost V 5 bases and J 8 bases; bases outside gene matches: 8. Germline V lookup: CDR1 SEHNR, CDR2 FQNEAQ (reference sequence). The CDR3 DNA follows: TGTGCCAGCAGCCTCGGACAGGCCGAAGAAGCTTTCTTT. Protein product: CASSLGQAEEAFF.

As concerns this clone: One junction end disagrees with the germline gene, perhaps due to a read error. The chain joins TRBV6-7 to TRBJ2-7; 11 nucleotides line up with TRBD1. TRBV6-7 carries the ORF label, with uncertain function. The CDR3 consists of 15 residues. CDR3 sequence reads: CTSSLPGTGGYEQYF. The CDR3 DNA reads as TGTACCAGCAGTCTTCCCGGGACAGGGGGCTACGAGCAGTACTTC.

The chain carries TRBV5-4 and TRBJ2-1; D may be TRBD1 (5 bases). Trimming stripped 6 bases from V and 9 bases from J, with 25 bases between. Germline CDR1 and CDR2: SGHNT and YYREEE (reference sequence). The length of the CDR3 is 16 residues. CDR3 loop: CASNFIRVSALSEQFF. DNA for the CDR3: TGTGCCAGCAACTTTATCAGGGTTTCGGCACTTAGTGAGCAGTTCTTC.

The V call is TRBV7-2, the J call TRBJ2-3, with TRBD1 matching 7 bases. The CDR3 is made up of 14 amino acids. Germline-derived CDR1 and CDR2 are SGHTA and FQGNSA. V lost 2 bases and J lost 4; bases outside the gene matches: 3. The CDR3 DNA follows: TGTGCCAGCAGCTTAAGACAGGGATCAGATACGCAGTATTTT. This translates into CASSLRQGSDTQYF.

V usage is TRBV27 and J usage is TRBJ1-3; D uncertain. This CDR3 contains 16 residues. From germline, CDR1 is MNHEY and CDR2 SMNVEV (reference sequence). The V end lost 0 bases, the J end lost 1 base, and 10 bases lay between the germline ends. In DNA, the CDR3 is TGTGCCAGCAGTTTATCTGCAGGCACTTCTGGAAACACCATATATTTT. Translated, it gives CASSLSAGTSGNTIYF.

The J gene is TRBJ1-4, the V gene TRBV6-5, with D possibly matching TRBD1 (6 bases). V was clipped by 6 bases and J by 0 bases, with 11 bases between them. This CDR3 has 15 amino acids. The germline gives CDR1 MNHEY, CDR2 SVGAGI. The chain's CDR3 is CASSRTGTTNEKLFF. The CDR3 bases are TGTGCCAGCAGCCGAACAGGGACAACTAATGAAAAACTGTTTTTT.

This chain connects TRBV27 to TRBJ2-7; tentative D call: TRBD2 (6 bases). Germline CDR1 MNHEY, CDR2 SMNVEV (reference sequence). The CDR3 is made up of 15 amino acids. V lost 5 bases to trimming and J lost 0 bases, with 14 bases between them. The CDR3 sequence is CASSSLRGGSYEQYF. As DNA, the CDR3 is TGTGCCAGCAGTAGTCTTAGGGGAGGCTCCTACGAGCAGTACTTC.

CDR3 nucleotides: TGCGCCAGCAGGCCAGGGGTAACAGATACGCAGTATTTT. Amino acids: CASRPGVTDTQYF. This sequence joins TRBV5-1 and TRBJ2-3; weak D call: TRBD1 (6 bases). Trimming took off 5 bases at V and 3 bases at J, with 10 bases between the two ends. Germline CDR1 is SGHRS and CDR2 is YFSETQ. This CDR3 is 13 amino acids long.

The chain uses TRBV6-5 and TRBJ1-4; D ambiguous. CDR1 MNHEY and CDR2 SVGAGI come from the germline V gene. The CDR3 length is 13 residues. Trimming stripped 2 bases from V and 8 bases from J, with 9 bases between. The CDR3 protein is CASSYIEVEKLFF. The CDR3 nucleotides are TGTGCCAGCAGTTACATAGAGGTCGAAAAACTGTTTTTT.

The chain employs TRBV18 and TRBJ2-6; D is unclear. CDR1 is KGHSH and CDR2 is LQKENI in the germline V gene. Trimming stripped 4 bases from V and 0 bases from J, with 10 bases between. This CDR3 has 16 amino acids. The CDR3 DNA reads as TGTGCCAGCTCACTCGGACGGACCTCTGGGGCCAACGTCCTGACTTTC. Encoded protein: CASSLGRTSGANVLTF. Supplemented by reference TRBV18 and TRBJ2-6, the full variable domain reads NAGVMQNPRHLVRRRGQEARLRCSPMKGHSHVYWYRQLPEEGLKFMVYLQKENIIDESGMPKERFSAEFPKEGPSILRIQQVVRGDSAAYFCASSLGRTSGANVLTFGAGSRLTVL.

The chain uses TRBV7-9 and TRBJ2-1, with D possibly called TRBD1 or TRBD2 (6 bases each). CDR1 is SEHNR, CDR2 FQNEAQ, per germline (reference sequence). The CDR3 has 17 residues. The V end was cut by 0 bases, the J end by 6 bases, with 18 bases between. CDR3 sequence (DNA): TGTGCCAGCAGCTTAGCAAGTCTAGTGGGGGGCCTCAATGAGCAGTTCTTC. This translates into CASSLASLVGGLNEQFF.

This chain joins TRBV6-5 and TRBJ2-6; 10 bases align to TRBD1. CDR1 is MNHEY, CDR2 SVGAGI, per germline. Trimming removed 7 bases from V and 4 bases from J; junction bases left unmatched: 4. This CDR3 contains 15 residues. The CDR3 loop reads CASKDRGAGANVLTF. Here the CDR3 DNA reads TGTGCCAGCAAGGACAGGGGGGCCGGGGCCAACGTCCTGACTTTC.